These 31 T cell receptor beta chains came from one sample sequenced in a study of identical twins' blood T cells. TCRdb reprocessed the 5' RACE reads with MiXCR, giving one entry per CDR3 protein. Of 350,000 to 400,000 distinct CDR3 sequences listed, roughly 28% were seen once; the top ten hold roughly 5.5%. The specimen was PBMCs. These receptors came from a woman aged 18-55 years in good health.

This clonotype was detected a few times. The chain recombines TRBV5-6 with TRBJ1-6, with 9 positions matching TRBD1. The V and J ends lost 4 bases and 9 bases, in that order; junction bases with no gene match: 8. Per the germline V gene, CDR1 is SGHDT and CDR2 is YYEEEE. The CDR3 consists of 15 residues. The CDR3 region has the DNA TGTGCCAGCAGCCTCCTCGGGACAGGGTCTTCACCCCTCCACTTT. This translates into CASSLLGTGSSPLHF.

This clonotype has more than one count but fewer than ten. CDR3 protein: CASSLTPGAVDTQYF. The CDR3 region has the DNA TGTGCCAGCAGCTTAACCCCGGGAGCGGTAGATACGCAGTATTTT. The J gene is TRBJ2-3, the V gene TRBV7-9; possible D gene TRBD2, 6 bases. Germline-derived CDR1 and CDR2 are SEHNR and FQNEAQ (reference sequence). Between the trimmed V and J ends, which lost 2 bases and 5 bases, there was a span of 14 bases. This CDR3 spans 15 amino acids.

The chain has TRBV19 and TRBJ1-1; 7 nucleotides line up with TRBD1. This CDR3 has 13 residues. CDR1 and CDR2 (germline): LNHDA, SQIVND (reference sequence). The ends lost 8 bases at V and 3 bases at J; junction bases unmatched: 6. The CDR3 sequence: CASLNDRDTEAFF. The CDR3 region has the DNA TGTGCCAGTCTCAACGACAGGGACACTGAAGCTTTCTTT.

This clonotype was seen a few times. The genes are TRBV20-1 and TRBJ2-3; 9 bases map to TRBD2. Unmatched junction bases numbered 5, after V lost 0 bases and J lost 1 base. Germline CDR1 is DFQATT and CDR2 is SNEGSKA (reference sequence). The CDR3 has 16 residues. The CDR3 here is CSARDPAGGGTDTQYF. Here the CDR3 DNA reads TGCAGTGCTAGAGATCCAGCGGGGGGTGGCACAGATACGCAGTATTTT.

The sample holds a few counts of this clonotype. The chain couples TRBV29-1 to TRBJ1-2; no firm D call. V lost 3 bases and J lost 6, with 11 bases in between. The CDR3 totals 12 residues. Germline CDR1 and CDR2: SQVTM and ANQGSEA. The CDR3 bases are TGCAGCGTTGACACGGGGTTCGATGGCTACACCTTC. It is translated as CSVDTGFDGYTF.

This clonotype showed up just a few times. The gene calls are TRBV20-1 and TRBJ1-4; D may be TRBD1 (5 bases). V was shortened by 3 bases and J by 6 bases, with 11 bases between the two germline ends. CDR1 DFQATT and CDR2 SNEGSKA come from the germline V gene (reference sequence). This CDR3 is built from 13 residues. The CDR3 here is CSARGSTDEKLFF. In nucleotides, the CDR3 is TGCAGTGCTAGGGGGTCGACAGATGAAAAACTGTTTTTT.

J is TRBJ2-3 and V is TRBV19; TRBD1 or TRBD2 may be the D gene (5 bases each). In germline, CDR1 is LNHDA, CDR2 SQIVND (reference sequence). V shed 4 bases and J shed 2 bases, with 16 bases lying between them. CDR3 size: 16 residues. CDR3 loop: CASSTGRKSSTDTQYF. The DNA for the CDR3 is TGTGCCAGTAGTACGGGACGGAAATCCTCCACAGATACGCAGTATTTT.

The V and J genes are TRBV5-1 and TRBJ1-1; D unclear. Germline assignment: CDR1 SGHRS and CDR2 YFSETQ. Trimming stripped 2 bases from V and 4 bases from J, with 15 bases between. There are 15 residues in the CDR3. The CDR3: CASSLVTAGSTEAFF. The CDR3 region has the DNA TGCGCCAGCAGCTTAGTTACGGCTGGGAGCACTGAAGCTTTCTTT.

To note about this clonotype: A read error may account for a junction end that differs from germline. V is TRBV12-3 or TRBV12-4 and J is TRBJ1-2, with D unresolved. The CDR3 is 14 residues long. The CDR3 reads CASSPVLGYYGYTF. In DNA form, the CDR3 reads TGTGCCAGCAGTCCGGTCCTGGGCTACTATGGCTATACCTTC.

The chain couples TRBV5-1 to TRBJ2-2; 8 nucleotides align to TRBD2. J gave up 5 bases and V 1 base, and 7 bases lay outside the gene matches. The CDR3 is 16 amino acids. Per germline, CDR1 SGHRS and CDR2 YFSETQ. The CDR3 sequence: CASSLIASGLTGELFF. CDR3 nucleotides: TGCGCCAGCAGCTTGATTGCTAGCGGGCTAACCGGGGAGCTGTTTTTT.

The sample holds many counts of this clonotype. V usage is TRBV6-1 and J usage is TRBJ1-1, with no clear D. The V and J ends lost 3 bases and 9 bases respectively, with 8 bases between them. This CDR3 region has 11 residues. CDR1 is MNHNS, CDR2 SASEGT, per germline. CDR3: CASSERPKAFF. CDR3 nucleotides: TGTGCCAGCAGTGAGAGGCCTAAAGCTTTCTTT.

This clonotype was seen many times. The chain links TRBV12-3 or TRBV12-4 to TRBJ1-2, with a tentative D call TRBD1 (5 bases). V lost 3 bases to trimming and J lost 11 bases, with 16 bases between them. This CDR3 contains 13 residues. CDR3 protein: CASSFLGPRGYTF. In DNA, the CDR3 is TGTGCCAGCAGTTTCTTAGGACCTCGGGGGTACACCTTC.

Points on this clonotype: The junction and the germline gene differ at one end; a read error may be behind it. V usage is TRBV20-1 and J usage is TRBJ2-3; 8 bases are a match to TRBD2. From germline, CDR1 is DFQATT and CDR2 SNEGSKA (reference sequence). CDR3 length: 14 residues. Written as DNA, the CDR3 is TGCAGTGCCTTATACCGGGGGGGCACCGATACGCAGTATTTT. Residues: CSALYRGGTDTQYF.

This clonotype was counted at least ten times. V usage is TRBV14 and J usage is TRBJ1-1, with D maybe TRBD1 (6 bases). Germline CDR1 SGHDN, CDR2 FVKESK. This CDR3 contains 15 residues. Trimming removed 1 base from V and 3 bases from J, with 12 bases in between. CDR3 amino acids: CASSQALQGYTEAFF. The CDR3 region has the DNA TGTGCCAGCAGCCAAGCCCTTCAGGGGTACACTGAAGCTTTCTTT.

The chain combines TRBV7-9 with TRBJ2-5; D is unresolved. The CDR3 has 13 amino acids. With 5 bases removed from V and 0 bases from J, the gap between germline ends came to 7 bases. The germline gives CDR1 SEHNR, CDR2 FQNEAQ (reference sequence). The CDR3 DNA sequence: TGTGCCAGCAGCAAAGCAAACCAAGAGACCCAGTACTTC. Translation: CASSKANQETQYF.

J is TRBJ1-1 and V is TRBV20-1; perhaps TRBD1 as D (6 bases). The CDR3 extends over 13 amino acids. Germline V lookup: CDR1 DFQATT, CDR2 SNEGSKA (reference sequence). V was shortened by 3 bases and J by 3 bases, with 11 bases between the two germline ends. The CDR3 DNA follows: TGCAGTGCTAGCGAAGGGGGTTACACTGAAGCTTTCTTT. Translation gives CSASEGGYTEAFF.

Comments on this clonotype: Sequence at one end of the junction differs from germline and may be a read error. The chain recombines TRBV12-3 or TRBV12-4 with TRBJ2-1, with 8 bases that match TRBD1. This CDR3 spans 12 amino acids. CDR3 loop: CVSSNMDRVGFF. The CDR3 DNA reads as TGTGTCAGCAGTAACATGGACAGGGTCGGCTTCTTC.

The chain combines TRBV5-1 with TRBJ2-5; perhaps TRBD2 as D (5 bases). CDR1 is SGHRS, CDR2 YFSETQ, per germline. The CDR3 sequence is 16 residues long. V lost 1 base and J lost 1, with 14 bases in between. The DNA for the CDR3 is TGCGCCAGCAGCTTGAATGGTGGTCTAGCCCAAGAGACCCAGTACTTC. Translating gives CASSLNGGLAQETQYF.

V and J are TRBV30 and TRBJ2-3; D perhaps matches TRBD2 (6 bases). This CDR3 comprises 14 residues. Deletions cut 1 base from V and 5 bases from J, with 13 bases between. Germline V gene sequence: CDR1 GTSNPN, CDR2 SVGIG (reference sequence). Written as DNA, the CDR3 is TGTGCCTGGAGTGCCCGGGAGTTGGTAGATACGCAGTATTTT. Translation: CAWSARELVDTQYF.

This clonotype was picked up a small number of times. Written as DNA, the CDR3 is TGTGCCAGCAGCAACAATCCCTACAATGAGCAGTTCTTC. The encoded protein is CASSNNPYNEQFF. The J gene is TRBJ2-1, the V gene TRBV7-2, with D uncertain. Trimming removed 5 bases at V and 2 bases at J, with 7 bases between. CDR1 and CDR2 (germline): SGHTA, FQGNSA. The CDR3 contains 13 residues.

CDR3 DNA sequence: TGTGCCAGTGAACGGACAGGGGACGGCTACACCTTC. Translated: CASERTGDGYTF. This rearrangement joins TRBV19 to TRBJ1-2, with 9 bases lining up with TRBD1. Losses at the gene ends were 8 bases for V and 8 bases for J; bases not matched to a gene: 6. The CDR3 contains 12 residues. Looked up from germline, CDR1 is LNHDA and CDR2 is SQIVND (reference sequence).

With respect to this clonotype: A read error may be the cause here, since a much bigger clone is one base away. V gene TRBV29-1 combines with J gene TRBJ2-1; 8 bases are a match to TRBD1. Germline V gene data show CDR1 as SQVTM and CDR2 as ANQGSEA. The CDR3 has 16 amino acids. The CDR3 nucleotides read TGCAGCGTGTTCTCTACGACAGGGGACAAATACAATGAGCAGCTCTTC. Protein sequence: CSVFSTTGDKYNEQLF.

The chain recombines TRBV11-2 with TRBJ1-1; weak D call: TRBD1 (5 bases). CDR3 length equals 14 residues. The germline V gene has CDR1 SGHAT and CDR2 FQNNGV. V lost 3 bases to trimming and J lost 9 bases, with 17 bases between them. CDR3 nucleotide sequence: TGTGCCAGCAGCTTGGGGCTGACAACCAACCAAGCTTTCTTT. It yields the protein CASSLGLTTNQAFF. Combining the CDR3 with reference TRBV11-2 and TRBJ1-1 gives the whole variable domain EAGVAQSPRYKIIEKRQSVAFWCNPISGHATLYWYQQILGQGPKLLIQFQNNGVVDDSQLPKDRFSAERLKGVDSTLKIQPAKLEDSAVYLCASSLGLTTNQAFFGQGTRLTVV.

This clonotype occurred a few times. This chain joins TRBV23-1 and TRBJ2-7, with a weak D call TRBD2 (5 bases). TRBV23-1 counts as an open reading frame of uncertain function. The V and J ends lost 7 bases and 5 bases respectively, with 21 bases between them. The CDR3 has 15 residues. CDR3 in DNA: TGCGCCAGCACCACCGGGAAGGGCCAACCCAACGAGCAGTACTTC. It specifies CASTTGKGQPNEQYF.

The V gene is TRBV20-1, the J gene TRBJ2-5; D not certain. The CDR3 contains 12 residues. V was trimmed by 6 bases and J by 5 bases, leaving 13 bases between them. Germline CDR1 reads DFQATT; CDR2 reads SNEGSKA (reference sequence). The CDR3 DNA sequence: TGCAGTGCCCGCCTGCTCGGGGAGACCCAGTACTTC. Protein product: CSARLLGETQYF.

Of note for this clonotype: A much larger clone lies a single base off, so this may be a read error. The chain joins TRBV30 to TRBJ2-3; TRBD2 aligns across 12 bases. The CDR3 is 14 residues long. The germline gives CDR1 GTSNPN, CDR2 SVGIG (reference sequence). V lost 5 bases to trimming and J lost 8 bases; unmatched junction nucleotides: 8. The CDR3 DNA is TGTGCCTGGCTGACTAGCGGGAGAAGCGGTACGCAGTATTTT. Translating it yields CAWLTSGRSGTQYF.

The chain combines TRBV21-1 with TRBJ1-2. TRBV21-1 is shown as a pseudogene. This CDR3 is built from 17 residues. The CDR3 spells CTSSKGISLPVPYGYTF. CDR3 in DNA: TGTACCAGCAGCAAAGGGATTAGTCTACCCGTACCCTATGGCTACACCTTC.

The gene calls are TRBV27 and TRBJ2-1, with D perhaps TRBD1 (5 bases). CDR1 and CDR2 (germline): MNHEY, SMNVEV (reference sequence). The CDR3 runs to 14 residues. V lost 5 bases and J lost 3, with 11 bases in between. CDR3 sequence (DNA): TGTGCCAGCAGTGCCCTAGACAGCTACAATGAGCAGTTCTTC. It is translated as CASSALDSYNEQFF.

J is TRBJ1-5 and V is TRBV6-5; D gene uncertain. Looked up from germline, CDR1 is MNHEY and CDR2 is SVGAGI. The CDR3 has 12 residues. V dropped 6 bases and J dropped 6 bases, with 9 bases sitting between them. The CDR3 loop is CASRSGGQPQHF. In DNA form, the CDR3 reads TGTGCCAGCAGAAGCGGTGGTCAGCCCCAGCATTTT.

Worth noting for this clonotype: As the CDR3 is not closed by the conserved phenylalanine or tryptophan, this likely results from a read error. This chain joins TRBV5-1 and TRBJ2-3, with TRBD2 as a possible D gene (5 bases). The germline V and J ends were trimmed by 4 bases and 5 bases, with 20 bases remaining between them. The CDR3 sequence is 16 residues long. CDR1 SGHRS and CDR2 YFSETQ come from the germline V gene. CDR3 sequence (DNA): TGCGCCAGCAGCCCGGTCACCGGACTCCGGGAAGATACGCAGTATCTT. Translating gives CASSPVTGLREDTQYL.

This chain links TRBV5-1 with TRBJ1-4; D ambiguous. The V end lost 5 bases, the J end lost 0 bases, and 8 bases lay between the germline ends. This CDR3 comprises 14 residues. Germline V gives CDR1 SGHRS, CDR2 YFSETQ. The DNA for the CDR3 is TGCGCCAGCAGGCTGACGTCAACTAATGAAAAACTGTTTTTT. Translated, it gives CASRLTSTNEKLFF. The whole variable domain, filled in from reference TRBV5-1 and TRBJ1-4, reads KAGVTQTPRYLIKTRGQQVTLSCSPISGHRSVSWYQQTPGQGLQFLFEYFSETQRNKGNFPGRFSGRQFSNSRSEMNVSTLELGDSALYLCASRLTSTNEKLFFGSGTQLSVL.